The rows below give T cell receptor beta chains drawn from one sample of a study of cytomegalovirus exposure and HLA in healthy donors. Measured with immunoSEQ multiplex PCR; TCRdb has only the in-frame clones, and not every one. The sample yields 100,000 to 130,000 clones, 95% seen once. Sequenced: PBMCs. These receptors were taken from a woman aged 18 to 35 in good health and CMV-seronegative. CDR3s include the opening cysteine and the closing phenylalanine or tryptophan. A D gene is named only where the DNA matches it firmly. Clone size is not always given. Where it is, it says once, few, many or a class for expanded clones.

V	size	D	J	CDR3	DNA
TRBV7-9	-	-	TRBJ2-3	CASSPTRTDTQYF	TGTGCCAGCAGCCCCACTCGCACAGATACGCAGTATTTT
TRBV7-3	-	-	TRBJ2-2	CASSPGVTYNTGELFF	TGTGCCAGCAGCCCGGGGGTGACTTACAACACCGGGGAGCTGTTTTTT
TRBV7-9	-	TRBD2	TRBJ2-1	CASSSYGTSVVVEQFF	TGTGCCAGCAGCAGCTACGGGACTAGCGTGGTCGTTGAGCAGTTCTTC
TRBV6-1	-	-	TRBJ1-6	CASSETEEGIPLHF	TGTGCCAGCAGTGAAACCGAGGAGGGCATACCCCTCCACTTT
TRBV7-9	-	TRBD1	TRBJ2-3	CASSPATGFRDTQYF	TGTGCCAGCAGCCCAGCGACAGGGTTTAGAGATACGCAGTATTTT
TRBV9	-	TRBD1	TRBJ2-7	CASSPGTDHEQYF	TGTGCCAGCAGCCCAGGGACAGATCACGAGCAGTACTTC
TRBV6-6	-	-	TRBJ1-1	CASSRSTEAFF	TGTGCCAGCAGCCGTAGTACTGAAGCTTTCTTT
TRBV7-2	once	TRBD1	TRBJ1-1	CASSTGQGATEAFF	TGTGCCAGCAGCACGGGACAGGGAGCGACTGAAGCTTTCTTT
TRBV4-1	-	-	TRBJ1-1	CASSQGRVRNTEAFF	TGCGCCAGCAGCCAAGGCAGGGTGCGGAACACTGAAGCTTTCTTT
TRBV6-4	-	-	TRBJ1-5	CASSQGWNQPQHF	TGTGCCAGCAGTCAGGGATGGAATCAGCCCCAGCATTTT
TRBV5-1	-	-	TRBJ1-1	CASSLRYLAEAFF	TGCGCCAGCAGCTTGAGGTACCTAGCTGAAGCTTTCTTT
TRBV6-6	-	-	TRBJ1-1	CASVGPNTEAFF	TGTGCCAGCGTTGGCCCCAACACTGAAGCTTTCTTT
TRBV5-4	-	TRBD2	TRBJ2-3	CASSPGLEVSDTQYF	TGTGCCAGCAGCCCGGGACTAGAGGTCTCAGATACGCAGTATTTT
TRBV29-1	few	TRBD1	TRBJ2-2	CSVGEGTGSTGELFF	TGCAGCGTTGGCGAAGGGACAGGGAGCACCGGGGAGCTGTTTTTT
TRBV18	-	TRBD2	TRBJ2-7	CASSPGGGSQAYYEQYF	TGTGCCAGCTCACCAGGGGGGGGGAGCCAGGCGTACTACGAGCAGTACTTC
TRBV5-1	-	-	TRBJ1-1	CASSSSAVLNTEAFF	TGCGCCAGCAGCTCTTCGGCGGTCCTGAACACTGAAGCTTTCTTT
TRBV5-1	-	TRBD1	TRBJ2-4	CASSLLSQGAPKNIQYF	TGCGCCAGCAGCTTGCTCTCCCAGGGGGCCCCCAAAAACATTCAGTACTTC
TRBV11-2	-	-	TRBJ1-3	CASSLAFAGSSGNTIYF	TGTGCCAGCAGCTTAGCGTTTGCAGGAAGCTCTGGAAACACCATATATTTT
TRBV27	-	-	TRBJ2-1	CASSPRGYEQFF	TGTGCCAGCAGTCCCAGGGGATATGAGCAGTTCTTC
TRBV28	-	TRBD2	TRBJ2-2	CASSLGQLAGSTGELFF	TGTGCCAGCAGCCTCGGTCAACTAGCGGGGTCCACCGGGGAGCTGTTTTTT
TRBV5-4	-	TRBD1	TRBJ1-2	CASSADDRGEYGYTF	TGTGCCAGCAGCGCCGATGACAGGGGGGAGTATGGCTACACCTTC
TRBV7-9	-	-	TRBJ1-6	CASSLARQINSPLHF	TGTGCCAGCAGCTTAGCGCGACAGATCAATTCACCCCTCCACTTT
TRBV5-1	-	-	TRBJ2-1	CASSLAIGNEQFF	TGCGCCAGCAGCTTGGCAATCGGGAATGAGCAGTTCTTC
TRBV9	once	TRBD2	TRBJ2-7	CASSVGAGGTIYEQYF	TGTGCCAGCAGCGTAGGGGCGGGGGGTACTATCTACGAGCAGTACTTC
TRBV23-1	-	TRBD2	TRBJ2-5	CASSQACRGDPLEETQYF	TGCGCCAGCAGTCAGGCCTGTCGGGGGGACCCCCTCGAAGAGACCCAGTACTTC
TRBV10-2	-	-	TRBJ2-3	CASSESRASTDTQYF	TGCGCCAGCAGTGAGTCGCGGGCGAGCACAGATACGCAGTATTTT
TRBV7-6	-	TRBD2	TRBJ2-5	CASSLALAGGPGQETQYF	TGTGCCAGCAGCTTAGCGCTAGCGGGGGGGCCGGGACAAGAGACCCAGTACTTC
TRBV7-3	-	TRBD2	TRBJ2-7	CASSLLAGYYSYEQYF	TGTGCCAGCAGTCTCCTAGCGGGGTACTACTCCTACGAGCAGTACTTC
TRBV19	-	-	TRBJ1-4	CASIPARDHEKLFF	TGTGCCAGTATCCCAGCCAGGGATCATGAAAAACTGTTTTTT
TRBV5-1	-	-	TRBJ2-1	CASSLAGDEQFF	TGCGCCAGCAGCTTGGCCGGGGATGAGCAGTTCTTC
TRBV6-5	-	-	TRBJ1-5	CASATGGQPQHF	TGTGCCAGCGCCACGGGGGGTCAGCCCCAGCATTTT
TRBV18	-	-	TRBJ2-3	CASSQGLSLTDTQYF	TGTGCCAGCTCACAGGGGCTCTCGCTCACAGATACGCAGTATTTT
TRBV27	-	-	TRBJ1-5	CASSTLSSNQPQHF	TGTGCCAGCAGCACCCTTAGTAGCAATCAGCCCCAGCATTTT
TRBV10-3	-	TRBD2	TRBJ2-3	CAISGTSGSSSTDTQYF	TGTGCCATCAGCGGGACTAGCGGTTCCTCTAGCACAGATACGCAGTATTTT
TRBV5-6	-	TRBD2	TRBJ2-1	CASSRPLAGGLNEQFF	TGTGCCAGCAGCCGCCCTCTAGCGGGGGGTCTCAATGAGCAGTTCTTC
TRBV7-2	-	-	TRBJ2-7	CASSLAGTPGTIYEQYF	TGTGCCAGCAGCTTAGCCGGGACACCCGGAACCATCTACGAGCAGTACTTC
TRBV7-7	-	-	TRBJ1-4	CASSRGGLGEKLFF	TGTGCCAGCAGCCGCGGGGGCTTGGGGGAAAAACTGTTTTTT
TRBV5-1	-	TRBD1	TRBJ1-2	CASSSGTGYPNYGYTF	TGCGCCAGCAGCTCCGGGACAGGGTATCCTAACTATGGCTACACCTTC
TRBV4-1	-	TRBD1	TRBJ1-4	CASSQATGGLGEKLFF	TGCGCCAGCAGCCAAGCAACAGGGGGCTTGGGGGAAAAACTGTTTTTT